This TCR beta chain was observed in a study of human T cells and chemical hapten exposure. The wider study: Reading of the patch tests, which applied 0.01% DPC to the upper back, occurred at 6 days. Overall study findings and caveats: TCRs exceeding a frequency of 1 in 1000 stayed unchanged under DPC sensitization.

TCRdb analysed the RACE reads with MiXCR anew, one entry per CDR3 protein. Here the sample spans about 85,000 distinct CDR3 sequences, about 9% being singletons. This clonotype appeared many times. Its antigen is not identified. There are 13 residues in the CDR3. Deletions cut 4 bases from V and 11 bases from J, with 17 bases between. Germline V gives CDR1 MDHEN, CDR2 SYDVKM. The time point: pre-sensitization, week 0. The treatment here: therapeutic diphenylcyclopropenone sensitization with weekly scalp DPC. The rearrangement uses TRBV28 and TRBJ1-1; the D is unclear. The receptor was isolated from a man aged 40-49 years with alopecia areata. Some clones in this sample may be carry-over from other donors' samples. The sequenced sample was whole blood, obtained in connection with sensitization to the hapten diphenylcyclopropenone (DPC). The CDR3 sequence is CASSSGYPLLAFF. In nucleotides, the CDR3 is TGTGCCAGCAGTTCGGGGTACCCCCTTCTTGCTTTCTTT.